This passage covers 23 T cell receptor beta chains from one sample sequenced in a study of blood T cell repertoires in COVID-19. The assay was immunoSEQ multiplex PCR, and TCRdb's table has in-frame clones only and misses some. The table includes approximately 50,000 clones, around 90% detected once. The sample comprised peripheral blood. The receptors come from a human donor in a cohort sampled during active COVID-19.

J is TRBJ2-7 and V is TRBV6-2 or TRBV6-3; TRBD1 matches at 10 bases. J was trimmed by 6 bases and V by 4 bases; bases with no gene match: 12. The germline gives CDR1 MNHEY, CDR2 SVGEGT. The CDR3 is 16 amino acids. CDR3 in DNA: TGTGCCAGCAGTTCGAGGAGACAGGGGGCGGGCGGCGAGCAGTACGTC. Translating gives CASSSRRQGAGGEQYV.

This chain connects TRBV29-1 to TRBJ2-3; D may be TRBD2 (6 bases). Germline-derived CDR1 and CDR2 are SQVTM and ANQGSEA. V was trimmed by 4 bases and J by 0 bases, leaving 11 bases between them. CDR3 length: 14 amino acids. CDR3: CSVGSGPSTDTQYF. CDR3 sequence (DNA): TGCAGCGTTGGTAGCGGACCTAGCACAGATACGCAGTATTTT.

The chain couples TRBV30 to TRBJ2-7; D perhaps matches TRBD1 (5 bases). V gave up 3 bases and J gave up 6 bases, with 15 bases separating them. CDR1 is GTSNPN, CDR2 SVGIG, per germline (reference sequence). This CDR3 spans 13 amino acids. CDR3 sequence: CAWRWTTDGEQYF. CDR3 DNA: TGTGCCTGGAGGTGGACAACGGATGGCGAGCAGTACTTC.

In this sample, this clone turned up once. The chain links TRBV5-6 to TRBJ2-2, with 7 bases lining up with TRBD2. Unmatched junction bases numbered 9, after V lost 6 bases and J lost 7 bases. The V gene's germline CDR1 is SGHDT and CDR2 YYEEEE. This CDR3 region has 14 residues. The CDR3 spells CASTRDSGGGELFF. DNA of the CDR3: TGTGCCAGCACACGGGACTCGGGGGGCGGGGAGCTGTTTTTT.

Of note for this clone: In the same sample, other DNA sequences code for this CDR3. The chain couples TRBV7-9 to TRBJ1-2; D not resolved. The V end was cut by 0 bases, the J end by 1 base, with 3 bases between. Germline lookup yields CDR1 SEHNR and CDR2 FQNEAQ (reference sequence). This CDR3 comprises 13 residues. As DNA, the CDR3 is TGTGCCAGCAGCTTAGCCGGTAACTATGGCTACACCTTC. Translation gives CASSLAGNYGYTF.

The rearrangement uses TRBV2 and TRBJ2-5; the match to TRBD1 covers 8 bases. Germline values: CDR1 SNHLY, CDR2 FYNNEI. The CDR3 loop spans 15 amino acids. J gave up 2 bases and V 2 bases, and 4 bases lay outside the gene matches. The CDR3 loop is CASSESRGQQETQYF. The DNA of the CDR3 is TGTGCCAGCAGTGAATCCAGGGGGCAGCAAGAGACCCAGTACTTC.

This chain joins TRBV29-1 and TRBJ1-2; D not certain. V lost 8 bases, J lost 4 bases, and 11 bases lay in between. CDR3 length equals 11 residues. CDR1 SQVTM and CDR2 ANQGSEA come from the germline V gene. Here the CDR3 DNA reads TGCAGCTCTGGGGAGGGCTATGGCTACACCTTC. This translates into CSSGEGYGYTF. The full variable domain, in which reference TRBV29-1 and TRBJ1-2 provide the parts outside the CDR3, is SAVISQKPSRDICQRGTSLTIQCQVDSQVTMMFWYRQQPGQSLTLIATANQGSEATYESGFVIDKFPISRPNLTFSTLTVSNMSPEDSSIYLCSSGEGYGYTFGSGTRLTVV.

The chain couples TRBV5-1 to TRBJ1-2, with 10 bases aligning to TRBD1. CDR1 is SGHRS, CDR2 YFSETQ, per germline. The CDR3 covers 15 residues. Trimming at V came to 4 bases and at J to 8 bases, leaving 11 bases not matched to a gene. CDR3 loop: CASSPPGQGIGGYTF. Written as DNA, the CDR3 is TGCGCCAGCAGCCCACCGGGACAGGGGATCGGCGGCTACACCTTC.

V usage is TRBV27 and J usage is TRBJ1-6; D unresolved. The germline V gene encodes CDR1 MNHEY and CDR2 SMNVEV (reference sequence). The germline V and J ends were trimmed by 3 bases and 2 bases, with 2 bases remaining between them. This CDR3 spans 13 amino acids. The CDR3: CASSFTYNSPLHF. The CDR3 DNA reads TGTGCCAGCAGTTTTACCTATAATTCACCCCTCCACTTT.

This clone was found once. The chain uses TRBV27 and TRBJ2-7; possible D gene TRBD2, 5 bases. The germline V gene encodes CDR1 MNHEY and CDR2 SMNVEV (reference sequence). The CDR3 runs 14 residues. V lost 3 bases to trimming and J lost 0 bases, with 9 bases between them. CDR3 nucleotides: TGTGCCAGCAGTTTTTTTCGGGACTCCTACGAGCAGTACTTC. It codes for CASSFFRDSYEQYF.

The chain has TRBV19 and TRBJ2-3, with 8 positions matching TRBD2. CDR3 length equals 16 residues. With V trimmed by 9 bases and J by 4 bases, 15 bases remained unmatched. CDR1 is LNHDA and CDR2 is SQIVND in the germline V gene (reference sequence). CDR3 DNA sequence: TGTGCCAGCCGACACCCGAGCGGGAGTAGGGCAGATACGCAGTATTTT. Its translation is CASRHPSGSRADTQYF.

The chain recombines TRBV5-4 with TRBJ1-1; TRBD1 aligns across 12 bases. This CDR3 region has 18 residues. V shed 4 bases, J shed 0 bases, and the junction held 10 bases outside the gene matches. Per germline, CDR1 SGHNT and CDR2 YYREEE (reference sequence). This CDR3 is CASSAGTGGPTMNTEAFF. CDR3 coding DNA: TGTGCCAGCAGCGCCGGGACAGGGGGCCCCACTATGAACACTGAAGCTTTCTTT.

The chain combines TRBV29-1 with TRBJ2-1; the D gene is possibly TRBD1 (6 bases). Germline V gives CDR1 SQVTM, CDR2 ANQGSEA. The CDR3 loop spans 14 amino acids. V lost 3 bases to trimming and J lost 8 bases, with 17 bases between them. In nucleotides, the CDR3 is TGCAGCGTTGAGTCCAGGGGAATGATGCATGAGCAGTTCTTC. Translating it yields CSVESRGMMHEQFF.

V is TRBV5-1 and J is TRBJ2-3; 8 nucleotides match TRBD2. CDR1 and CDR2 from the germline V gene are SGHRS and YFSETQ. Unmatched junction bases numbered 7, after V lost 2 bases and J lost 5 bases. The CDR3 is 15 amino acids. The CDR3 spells CASSFRGLVGDTQYF. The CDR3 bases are TGCGCCAGCAGCTTTAGGGGACTAGTGGGAGATACGCAGTATTTT.

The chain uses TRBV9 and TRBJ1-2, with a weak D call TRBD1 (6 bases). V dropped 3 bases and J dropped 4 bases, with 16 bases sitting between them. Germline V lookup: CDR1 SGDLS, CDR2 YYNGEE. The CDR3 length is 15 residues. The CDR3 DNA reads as TGTGCCAGCAGCGATAGCCCCTTGACAGGCTATGGCTACACCTTC. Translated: CASSDSPLTGYGYTF.

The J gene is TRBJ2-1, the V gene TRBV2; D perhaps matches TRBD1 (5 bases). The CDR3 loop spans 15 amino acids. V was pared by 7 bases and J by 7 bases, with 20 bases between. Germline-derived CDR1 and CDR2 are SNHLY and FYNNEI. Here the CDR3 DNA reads TGTGCCAGCATAGTCGGGCAGGGTAACACGAATGAGCAGTTCTTC. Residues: CASIVGQGNTNEQFF.

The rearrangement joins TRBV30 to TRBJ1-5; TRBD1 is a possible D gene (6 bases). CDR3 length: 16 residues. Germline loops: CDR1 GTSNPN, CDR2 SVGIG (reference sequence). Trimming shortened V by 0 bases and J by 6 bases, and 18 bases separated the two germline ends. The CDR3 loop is CAWSVLEPGVIQPQHF. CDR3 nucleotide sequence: TGTGCCTGGAGTGTGTTGGAGCCAGGGGTGATTCAGCCCCAGCATTTT.

This CDR3 reads CASSYSGRASTYEQYF. For the CDR3, the DNA is TGTGCCAGCAGCTACAGCGGGAGGGCCTCTACCTACGAGCAGTACTTC. This chain links TRBV5-4 with TRBJ2-7; TRBD2 matches at 10 bases. This CDR3 has 16 amino acids. Losses at the gene ends were 3 bases for V and 2 bases for J; bases not matched to a gene: 8. Germline lookup yields CDR1 SGHNT and CDR2 YYREEE (reference sequence).

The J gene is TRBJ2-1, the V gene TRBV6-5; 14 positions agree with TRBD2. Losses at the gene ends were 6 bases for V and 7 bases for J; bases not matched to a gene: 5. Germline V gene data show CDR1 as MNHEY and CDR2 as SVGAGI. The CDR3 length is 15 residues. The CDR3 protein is CASRSGTSGSNEQFF. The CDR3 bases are TGTGCCAGCAGGTCCGGGACTAGCGGGAGTAATGAGCAGTTCTTC.

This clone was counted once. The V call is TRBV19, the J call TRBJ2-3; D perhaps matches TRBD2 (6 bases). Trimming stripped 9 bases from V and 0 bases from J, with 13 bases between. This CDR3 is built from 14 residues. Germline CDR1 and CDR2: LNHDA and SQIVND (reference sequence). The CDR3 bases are TGTGCCAGCAACTTCGGGGGAAGCACAGATACGCAGTATTTT. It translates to CASNFGGSTDTQYF.

The CDR3 DNA sequence: TGCAGTGCTAGTGGCCTAGCCCCGTGGCAAGAGACCCAGTACTTC. Amino acid sequence: CSASGLAPWQETQYF. This sequence joins TRBV20-1 and TRBJ2-5, with a possible D match to TRBD2 (5 bases). The CDR3 covers 15 residues. Germline CDR1 is DFQATT and CDR2 is SNEGSKA (reference sequence). V lost 3 bases, J lost 2 bases, and 16 bases lay in between.

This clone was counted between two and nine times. CDR3: CASSLMAADTGELFF. The DNA for the CDR3 is TGTGCCAGCAGTTTAATGGCGGCAGACACCGGGGAGCTGTTTTTT. The chain combines TRBV27 with TRBJ2-2; D not certain. The length of the CDR3 is 15 residues. The germline CDR1 and CDR2 sequences are MNHEY and SMNVEV (reference sequence). Trimming cost V 2 bases and J 3 bases, with 10 bases left between them.

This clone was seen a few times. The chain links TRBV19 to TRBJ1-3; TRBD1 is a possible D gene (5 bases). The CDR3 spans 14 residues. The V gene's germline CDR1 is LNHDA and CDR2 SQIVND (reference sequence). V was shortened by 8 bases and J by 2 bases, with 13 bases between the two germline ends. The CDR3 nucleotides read TGTGCCAGTGCCCACAGGTACCCTGGAAACACCATATATTTT. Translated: CASAHRYPGNTIYF.